What follows is one T cell receptor (beta chain) and its context. The sample comes from a study of blood T cell repertoires in COVID-19. Across the whole study: Some COVID-19 samples were acute and others convalescent; all came from the United States, Italy and Spain.

Assay: immunoSEQ multiplex PCR; the TCRdb copy retains only in-frame clones and omits some. Found here are about 150,000 clones, 75% to 85% of them singletons; the top ten hold about 12%. Germline V gene data show CDR1 as DFQATT and CDR2 as SNEGSKA (reference sequence). V shed 3 bases and J 3 bases; nucleotides not matched to a gene: 5. The CDR3 runs to 13 residues. The receptor was isolated from a woman in her sixties with COVID-19, enrolled during active disease. The sample comprised peripheral blood. The genes are TRBV20-1 and TRBJ2-7; 7 nucleotides align to TRBD1. The CDR3, as DNA: TGCAGTGCTAGTCACAGGGGCCGCTACGAGCAGTACTTC. Amino acid sequence: CSASHRGRYEQYF.